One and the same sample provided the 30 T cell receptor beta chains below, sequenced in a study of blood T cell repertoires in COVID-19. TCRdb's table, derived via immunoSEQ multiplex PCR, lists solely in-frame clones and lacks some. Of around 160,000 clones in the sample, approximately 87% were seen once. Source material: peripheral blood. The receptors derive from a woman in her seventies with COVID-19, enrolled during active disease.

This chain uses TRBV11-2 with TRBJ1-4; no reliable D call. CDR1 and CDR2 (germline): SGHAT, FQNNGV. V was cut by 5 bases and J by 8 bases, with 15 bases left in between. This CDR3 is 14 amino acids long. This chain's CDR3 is CASSIGSAREKLFF. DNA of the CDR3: TGTGCCAGCAGCATAGGGAGCGCGCGGGAAAAACTGTTTTTT.

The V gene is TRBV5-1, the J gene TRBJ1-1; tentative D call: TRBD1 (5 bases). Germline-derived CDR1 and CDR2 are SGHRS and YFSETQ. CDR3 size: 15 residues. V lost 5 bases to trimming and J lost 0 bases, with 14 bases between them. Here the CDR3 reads CASSYTGSMNTEAFF. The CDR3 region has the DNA TGCGCCAGCAGTTATACAGGAAGCATGAACACTGAAGCTTTCTTT.

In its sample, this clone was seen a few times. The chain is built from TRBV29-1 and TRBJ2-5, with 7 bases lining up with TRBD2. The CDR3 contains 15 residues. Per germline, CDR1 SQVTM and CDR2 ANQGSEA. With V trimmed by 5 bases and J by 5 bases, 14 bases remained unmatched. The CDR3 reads CSVRQSSGLAETQYF. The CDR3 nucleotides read TGCAGCGTTCGGCAGAGTAGCGGGCTTGCGGAGACCCAGTACTTC.

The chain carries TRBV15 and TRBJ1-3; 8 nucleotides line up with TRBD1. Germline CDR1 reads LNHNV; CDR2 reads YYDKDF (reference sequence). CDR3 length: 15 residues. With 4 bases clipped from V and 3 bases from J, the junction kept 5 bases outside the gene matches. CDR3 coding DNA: TGTGCCACCAGCAAGGACAGGGTAGTTGGAAACACCATATATTTT. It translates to CATSKDRVVGNTIYF. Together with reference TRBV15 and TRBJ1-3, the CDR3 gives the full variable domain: DAMVIQNPRYQVTQFGKPVTLSCSQTLNHNVMYWYQQKSSQAPKLLFHYYDKDFNNEADTPDNFQSRRPNTSFCFLDIRSPGLGDTAMYLCATSKDRVVGNTIYFGEGSWLTVV.

The CDR3 DNA follows: TGTGCCAGCAGCCAAGGAGCGAGGGAGGGCTTTGAAGCTTTCTTT. Residues: CASSQGAREGFEAFF. The rearrangement uses TRBV3-1 (or the pseudogene TRBV3-2) and TRBJ1-1; D not resolved. Germline CDR1 and CDR2: LGHDT and YNNKEL (reference sequence). V lost 1 base and J 7 bases, leaving 16 bases between the germline ends. The CDR3 covers 15 residues.

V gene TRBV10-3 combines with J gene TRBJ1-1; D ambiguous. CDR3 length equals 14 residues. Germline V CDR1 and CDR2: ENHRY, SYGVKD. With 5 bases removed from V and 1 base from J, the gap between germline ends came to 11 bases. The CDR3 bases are TGTGCCATCAGTCCCGAGGGCGGGAACACTGAAGCTTTCTTT. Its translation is CAISPEGGNTEAFF.

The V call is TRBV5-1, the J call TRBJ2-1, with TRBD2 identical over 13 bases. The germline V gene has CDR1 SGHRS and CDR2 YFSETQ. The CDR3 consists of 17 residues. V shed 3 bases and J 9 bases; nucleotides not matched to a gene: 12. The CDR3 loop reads CASSSTTSGGARGEQFF. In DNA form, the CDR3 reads TGCGCCAGCAGCTCCACCACTAGCGGGGGGGCCAGGGGTGAGCAGTTCTTC.

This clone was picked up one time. CDR3 sequence reads: CASTTNDRGLGNEQFF. The CDR3 DNA follows: TGCGCCAGCACGACTAACGACAGGGGGCTTGGCAATGAGCAGTTCTTC. The chain combines TRBV5-1 with TRBJ2-1; 10 nucleotides match TRBD1. V was clipped by 6 bases and J by 6 bases; unmatched bases: 12. Germline CDR1 is SGHRS and CDR2 is YFSETQ. This CDR3 is built from 16 residues.

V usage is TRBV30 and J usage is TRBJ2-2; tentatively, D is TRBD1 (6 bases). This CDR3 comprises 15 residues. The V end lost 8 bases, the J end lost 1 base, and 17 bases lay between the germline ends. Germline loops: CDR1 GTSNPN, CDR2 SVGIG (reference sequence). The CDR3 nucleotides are TGTGCCACGCTGGGGTACAGGGAGAACACCGGGGAGCTGTTTTTT. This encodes CATLGYRENTGELFF.

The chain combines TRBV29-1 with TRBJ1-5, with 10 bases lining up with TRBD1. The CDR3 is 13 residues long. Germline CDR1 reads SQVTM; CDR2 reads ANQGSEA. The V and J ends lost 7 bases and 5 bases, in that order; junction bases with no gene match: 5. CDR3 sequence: CSGGQGKDQPQHF. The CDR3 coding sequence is TGCAGCGGGGGACAGGGGAAAGATCAGCCCCAGCATTTT.

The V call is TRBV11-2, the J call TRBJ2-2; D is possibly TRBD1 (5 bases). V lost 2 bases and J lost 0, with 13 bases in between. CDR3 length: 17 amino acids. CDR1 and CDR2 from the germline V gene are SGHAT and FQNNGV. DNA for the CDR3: TGTGCCAGCAGCTTATTTGCCGGCAGGGCGAACACCGGGGAGCTGTTTTTT. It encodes CASSLFAGRANTGELFF.

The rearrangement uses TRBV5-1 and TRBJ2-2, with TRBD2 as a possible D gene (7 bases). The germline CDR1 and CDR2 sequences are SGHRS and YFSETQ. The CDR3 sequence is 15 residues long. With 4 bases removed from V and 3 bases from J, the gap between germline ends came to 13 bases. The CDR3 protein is CASSEQGRDTGELFF. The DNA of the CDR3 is TGCGCCAGCAGCGAGCAGGGGAGGGACACCGGGGAGCTGTTTTTT.

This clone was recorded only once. The DNA of the CDR3 is TGCGCCACCACCGTAGGGGTGAACACTGAAGCTTTCTTT. It encodes CATTVGVNTEAFF. The V and J genes are TRBV5-1 and TRBJ1-1; possibly TRBD1 for D (5 bases). V dropped 9 bases and J dropped 0 bases, with 12 bases sitting between them. Germline V gene data show CDR1 as SGHRS and CDR2 as YFSETQ. The CDR3 covers 13 residues. The full variable domain, its missing parts supplied by reference TRBV5-1 and TRBJ1-1, is KAGVTQTPRYLIKTRGQQVTLSCSPISGHRSVSWYQQTPGQGLQFLFEYFSETQRNKGNFPGRFSGRQFSNSRSEMNVSTLELGDSALYLCATTVGVNTEAFFGQGTRLTVV.

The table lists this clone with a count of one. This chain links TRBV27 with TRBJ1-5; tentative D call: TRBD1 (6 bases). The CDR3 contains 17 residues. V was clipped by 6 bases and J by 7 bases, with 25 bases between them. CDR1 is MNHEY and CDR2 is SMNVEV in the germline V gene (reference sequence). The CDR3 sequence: CASSPSRAGDFRQPQHF. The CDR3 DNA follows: TGTGCCAGCAGCCCCAGCCGGGCAGGGGATTTTAGACAGCCCCAGCATTTT.

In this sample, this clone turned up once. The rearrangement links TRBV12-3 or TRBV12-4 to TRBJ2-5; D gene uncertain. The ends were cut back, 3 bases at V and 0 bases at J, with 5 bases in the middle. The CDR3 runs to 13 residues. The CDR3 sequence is CASSFTYQETQYF. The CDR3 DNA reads TGTGCCAGCAGTTTCACATACCAAGAGACCCAGTACTTC.

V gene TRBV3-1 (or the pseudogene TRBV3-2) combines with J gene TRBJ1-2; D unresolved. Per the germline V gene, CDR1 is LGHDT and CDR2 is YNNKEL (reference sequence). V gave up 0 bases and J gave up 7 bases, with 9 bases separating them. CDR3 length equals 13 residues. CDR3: CASSQEARGGYTF. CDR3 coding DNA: TGTGCCAGCAGCCAAGAAGCTCGGGGTGGCTACACCTTC.

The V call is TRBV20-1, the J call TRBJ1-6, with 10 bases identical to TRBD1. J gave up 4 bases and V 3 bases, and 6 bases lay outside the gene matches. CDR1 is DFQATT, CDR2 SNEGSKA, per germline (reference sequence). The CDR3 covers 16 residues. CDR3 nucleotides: TGCAGTGCTAGTCGGGACAGGGGATCTTATAATTCACCCCTCCACTTT. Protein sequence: CSASRDRGSYNSPLHF.

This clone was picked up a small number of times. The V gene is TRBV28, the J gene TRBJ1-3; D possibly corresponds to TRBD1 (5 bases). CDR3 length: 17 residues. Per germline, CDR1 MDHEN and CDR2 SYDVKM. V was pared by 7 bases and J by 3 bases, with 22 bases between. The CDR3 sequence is CASIRSTGILLGNTIYF. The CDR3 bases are TGTGCCAGCATTAGAAGTACAGGTATACTTCTTGGAAACACCATATATTTT.

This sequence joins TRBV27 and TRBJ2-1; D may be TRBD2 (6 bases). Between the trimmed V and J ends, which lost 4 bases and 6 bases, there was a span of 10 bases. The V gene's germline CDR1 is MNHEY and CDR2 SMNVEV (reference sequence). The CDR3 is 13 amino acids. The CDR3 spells CASSWGVGNEQFF. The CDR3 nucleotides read TGTGCCAGCAGTTGGGGGGTTGGCAATGAGCAGTTCTTC.

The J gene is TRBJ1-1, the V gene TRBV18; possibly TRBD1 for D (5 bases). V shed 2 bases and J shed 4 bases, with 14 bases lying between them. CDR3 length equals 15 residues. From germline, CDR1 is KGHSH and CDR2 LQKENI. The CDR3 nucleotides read TGTGCCAGCTCACCAGGAGGTGGGGGGAGCACTGAAGCTTTCTTT. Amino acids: CASSPGGGGSTEAFF.

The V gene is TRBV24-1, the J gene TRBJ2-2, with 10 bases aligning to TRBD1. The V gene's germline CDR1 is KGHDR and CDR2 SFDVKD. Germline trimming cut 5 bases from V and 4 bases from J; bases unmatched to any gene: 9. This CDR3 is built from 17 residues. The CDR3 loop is CATSALGRTGGTGELFF. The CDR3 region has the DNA TGTGCCACCAGTGCCTTGGGTAGGACAGGGGGCACCGGGGAGCTGTTTTTT.

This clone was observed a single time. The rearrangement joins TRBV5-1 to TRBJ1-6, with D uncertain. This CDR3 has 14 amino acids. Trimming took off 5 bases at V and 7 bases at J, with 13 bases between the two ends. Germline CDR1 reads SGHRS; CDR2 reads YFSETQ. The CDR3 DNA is TGCGCCAGCAGGCCGGGGTTCGTAAATTCACCCCTCCACTTT. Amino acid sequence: CASRPGFVNSPLHF.

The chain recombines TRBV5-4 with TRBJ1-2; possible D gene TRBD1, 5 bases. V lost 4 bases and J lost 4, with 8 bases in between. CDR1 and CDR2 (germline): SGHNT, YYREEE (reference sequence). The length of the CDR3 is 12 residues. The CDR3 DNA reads TGTGCCAGCAGCCCGGACACCTATGGCTACACCTTC. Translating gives CASSPDTYGYTF. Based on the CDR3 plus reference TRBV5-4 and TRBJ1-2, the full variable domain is ETGVTQSPTHLIKTRGQQVTLRCSSQSGHNTVSWYQQALGQGPQFIFQYYREEENGRGNFPPRFSGLQFPNYSSELNVNALELDDSALYLCASSPDTYGYTFGSGTRLTVV.

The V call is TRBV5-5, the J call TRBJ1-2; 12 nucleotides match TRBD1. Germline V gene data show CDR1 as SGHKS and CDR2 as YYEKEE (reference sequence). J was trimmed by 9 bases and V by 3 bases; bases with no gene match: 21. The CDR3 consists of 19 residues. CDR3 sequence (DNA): TGTGCCAGCAGCTCGGAACGCCGGGACAGGGGGCGAAGGTATAGTAGCTACACCTTC. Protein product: CASSSERRDRGRRYSSYTF.

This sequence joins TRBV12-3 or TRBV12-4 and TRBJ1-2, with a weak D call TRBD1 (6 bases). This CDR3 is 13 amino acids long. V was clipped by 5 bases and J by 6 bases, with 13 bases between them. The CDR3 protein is CASSPRAGDGYTF. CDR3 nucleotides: TGTGCCAGCAGTCCCCGGGCAGGGGATGGCTACACCTTC.

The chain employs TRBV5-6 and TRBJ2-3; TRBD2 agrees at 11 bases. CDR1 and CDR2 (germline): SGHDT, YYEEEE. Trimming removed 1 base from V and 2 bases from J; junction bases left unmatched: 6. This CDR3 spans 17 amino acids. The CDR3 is CASSLIAGGLNTDTQYF. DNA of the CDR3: TGTGCCAGCAGCTTGATAGCGGGGGGGCTTAACACAGATACGCAGTATTTT.

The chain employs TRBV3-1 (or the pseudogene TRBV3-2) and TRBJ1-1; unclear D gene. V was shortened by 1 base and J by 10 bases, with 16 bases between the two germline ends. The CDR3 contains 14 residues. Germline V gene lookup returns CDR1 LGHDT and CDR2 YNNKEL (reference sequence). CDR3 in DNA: TGTGCCAGCAGCCAAGTCAGTCGAGGAATGTTAGCTTTCTTT. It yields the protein CASSQVSRGMLAFF.

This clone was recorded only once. In DNA, the CDR3 is TGTGCCAGCAGCTTAGCGAGTAGCTCTAGCTCCTACAATGAGCAGTTCTTC. This encodes CASSLASSSSSYNEQFF. The J gene is TRBJ2-1, the V gene TRBV7-9, with D unresolved. This CDR3 has 17 residues. Trimming pared 0 bases from V and 0 bases from J, leaving 12 bases between. CDR1 is SEHNR and CDR2 is FQNEAQ in the germline V gene (reference sequence).

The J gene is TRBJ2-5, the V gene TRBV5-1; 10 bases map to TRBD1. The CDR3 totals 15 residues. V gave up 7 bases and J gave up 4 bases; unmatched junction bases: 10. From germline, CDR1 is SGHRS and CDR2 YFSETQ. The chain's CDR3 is CASLKTGGIGETQYF. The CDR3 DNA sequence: TGCGCCAGCCTAAAGACAGGGGGCATCGGAGAGACCCAGTACTTC.

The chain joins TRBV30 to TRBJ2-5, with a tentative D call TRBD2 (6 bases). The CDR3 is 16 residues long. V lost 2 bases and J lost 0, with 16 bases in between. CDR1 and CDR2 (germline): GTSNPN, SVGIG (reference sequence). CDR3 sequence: CAWSFGRLANQETQYF. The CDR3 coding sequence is TGTGCCTGGAGTTTTGGGAGGCTAGCGAACCAAGAGACCCAGTACTTC.